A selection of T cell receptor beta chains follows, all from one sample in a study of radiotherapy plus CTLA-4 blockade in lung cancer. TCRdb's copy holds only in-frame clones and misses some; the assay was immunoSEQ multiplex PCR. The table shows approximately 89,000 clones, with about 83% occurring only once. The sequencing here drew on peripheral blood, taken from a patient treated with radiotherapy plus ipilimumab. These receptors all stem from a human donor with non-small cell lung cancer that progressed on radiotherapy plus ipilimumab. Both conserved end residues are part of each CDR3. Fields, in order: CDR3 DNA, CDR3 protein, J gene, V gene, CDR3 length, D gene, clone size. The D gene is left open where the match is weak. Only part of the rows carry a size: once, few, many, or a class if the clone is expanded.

CDR3nt: TGCGCCAGCAACCCGACAGGGGCCATGAACACTGAAGCTTTCTTT
CDR3aa: CASNPTGAMNTEAFF
j_gene: TRBJ1-1
v_gene: TRBV5-1
len: 15
d_gene: TRBD1
abundance: -

CDR3nt: TGTGCCAGCAGTCCCTACTACGAGCAGTACTTC
CDR3aa: CASSPYYEQYF
j_gene: TRBJ2-7
v_gene: TRBV2
len: 11
d_gene: -
abundance: -

CDR3nt: TGTGCCAGCAGTTTCCAAAAGAACACTGAAGCTTTCTTT
CDR3aa: CASSFQKNTEAFF
j_gene: TRBJ1-1
v_gene: TRBV6-5
len: 13
d_gene: -
abundance: once

CDR3nt: TGCGCCAGCAGCCCCTCAGGTTATAGCAATCAGCCCCAGCATTTT
CDR3aa: CASSPSGYSNQPQHF
j_gene: TRBJ1-5
v_gene: TRBV5-1
len: 15
d_gene: -
abundance: -

CDR3nt: TGTGCCAGCAGTTTAAGTGCAACTAATGAAAAACTGTTTTTT
CDR3aa: CASSLSATNEKLFF
j_gene: TRBJ1-4
v_gene: TRBV6-5
len: 14
d_gene: -
abundance: -

CDR3nt: TGTGCCAGTAATGATCTGGGGAATGGCTACACCTTC
CDR3aa: CASNDLGNGYTF
j_gene: TRBJ1-2
v_gene: TRBV19
len: 12
d_gene: -
abundance: few

CDR3nt: TGTGCCAGCAGCTTGGGGGCAGGTTCTAACTATGGCTACACCTTC
CDR3aa: CASSLGAGSNYGYTF
j_gene: TRBJ1-2
v_gene: TRBV5-6
len: 15
d_gene: -
abundance: -

CDR3nt: TGTGCCAGCAGCTTAGTTCATGATCGGGGGGGCGCCTACAATGAGCAGTTCTTC
CDR3aa: CASSLVHDRGGAYNEQFF
j_gene: TRBJ2-1
v_gene: TRBV5-6
len: 18
d_gene: TRBD2
abundance: -

CDR3nt: TGTGCCAGCAGCTTTGGACAGGTGTGGGAGACCCAGTACTTC
CDR3aa: CASSFGQVWETQYF
j_gene: TRBJ2-5
v_gene: TRBV11-1
len: 14
d_gene: TRBD1
abundance: -

CDR3nt: TGTGCCTGGAGTGTACTTGGGGGTGGAGAGACCCAGTACTTC
CDR3aa: CAWSVLGGGETQYF
j_gene: TRBJ2-5
v_gene: TRBV30
len: 14
d_gene: -
abundance: -

CDR3nt: TGTGCCAGCAGTTTGGGACAGCGGAACACTGAAGCTTTCTTT
CDR3aa: CASSLGQRNTEAFF
j_gene: TRBJ1-1
v_gene: TRBV28
len: 14
d_gene: TRBD1
abundance: -

CDR3nt: TGTGCCAGCAGTGGACAGTTGAACACTGAAGCTTTCTTT
CDR3aa: CASSGQLNTEAFF
j_gene: TRBJ1-1
v_gene: TRBV11-2
len: 13
d_gene: -
abundance: -

CDR3nt: TGTGCCAGCAGCTTAGGACAGGCCTCTGGAAACACCATATATTTT
CDR3aa: CASSLGQASGNTIYF
j_gene: TRBJ1-3
v_gene: TRBV7-2
len: 15
d_gene: -
abundance: -

CDR3nt: TGTGCCAGCAGCTTGGAGGCGGACACTGAGCAGTTCTTC
CDR3aa: CASSLEADTEQFF
j_gene: TRBJ2-1
v_gene: TRBV5-4
len: 13
d_gene: -
abundance: once

CDR3nt: TGTGCCAGCAGCTTCGGAGCTTCCGGGACAGGGCGGGTCGAGCAGTACTTC
CDR3aa: CASSFGASGTGRVEQYF
j_gene: TRBJ2-7
v_gene: TRBV7-2
len: 17
d_gene: TRBD1
abundance: -

CDR3nt: TGCGCCAGCAGCCTCGTGGTGGGGGCTCTGGAGCTGTTTTTT
CDR3aa: CASSLVVGALELFF
j_gene: TRBJ2-2
v_gene: TRBV4-3
len: 14
d_gene: -
abundance: -

CDR3nt: TGTGCCATCAGTGATCTAGCGGGGGCATACGAGCAGTACTTC
CDR3aa: CAISDLAGAYEQYF
j_gene: TRBJ2-7
v_gene: TRBV10-3
len: 14
d_gene: TRBD2
abundance: -

CDR3nt: TGCGCCAGCTCACCAGCACCGGGACAGGGCCAAGAGACCCAGTACTTC
CDR3aa: CASSPAPGQGQETQYF
j_gene: TRBJ2-5
v_gene: TRBV18
len: 16
d_gene: TRBD1
abundance: -

CDR3nt: TGTGCCAGCAGCATCGAGGAAATAACCTATGGCTACACCTTC
CDR3aa: CASSIEEITYGYTF
j_gene: TRBJ1-2
v_gene: TRBV7-9
len: 14
d_gene: -
abundance: -

CDR3nt: TGTGCCAGTAGGGACCTTAGTGGACTAGCGGGGGGCAGTACCTACAATGAGCAGTTCTTC
CDR3aa: CASRDLSGLAGGSTYNEQFF
j_gene: TRBJ2-1
v_gene: TRBV19
len: 20
d_gene: TRBD2
abundance: few

CDR3nt: TGCGCCAGCCCTCCGATGGGTGGGAACTCACCCCTCCACTTT
CDR3aa: CASPPMGGNSPLHF
j_gene: TRBJ1-6
v_gene: TRBV5-1
len: 14
d_gene: -
abundance: -

CDR3nt: TGTGCCAGCGAGGCGGACAGGCGTTTAAGCTCCTACAATGAGCAGTTCTTC
CDR3aa: CASEADRRLSSYNEQFF
j_gene: TRBJ2-1
v_gene: TRBV21-1
len: 17
d_gene: -
abundance: -

CDR3nt: TGTGCCAGCAATGGAGGATCGGGGGGGCGCTACAATGAGCAGTTCTTC
CDR3aa: CASNGGSGGRYNEQFF
j_gene: TRBJ2-1
v_gene: TRBV28
len: 16
d_gene: TRBD2
abundance: -

CDR3nt: TGTGCCAGCAGCCTTACAGGGGGTAGGCATGAAAAACTGTTTTTT
CDR3aa: CASSLTGGRHEKLFF
j_gene: TRBJ1-4
v_gene: TRBV7-2
len: 15
d_gene: TRBD1
abundance: -

CDR3nt: TGTGCCAGCAGTTCGCTCTCCATCCTTTACGGGTCCGGTAATCAGCCCCAGCATTTT
CDR3aa: CASSSLSILYGSGNQPQHF
j_gene: TRBJ1-5
v_gene: TRBV27
len: 19
d_gene: -
abundance: -

CDR3nt: TGTGCCAGCTCCCTCAGGCAGCAGAGCACAGATACGCAGTATTTT
CDR3aa: CASSLRQQSTDTQYF
j_gene: TRBJ2-3
v_gene: TRBV9
len: 15
d_gene: -
abundance: -

CDR3nt: TGTGCCAGCAGCTTGGATCCGGGGGTGAATCAGCCCCAGCATTTT
CDR3aa: CASSLDPGVNQPQHF
j_gene: TRBJ1-5
v_gene: TRBV5-4
len: 15
d_gene: -
abundance: -

CDR3nt: TGTGCCACTGGGCCGAACTACGAGCAGTACTTC
CDR3aa: CATGPNYEQYF
j_gene: TRBJ2-7
v_gene: TRBV6-1
len: 11
d_gene: -
abundance: -

CDR3nt: TGTGCCACCTATTCTAGCGGGGGGGCGGATGAGCAGTTCTTC
CDR3aa: CATYSSGGADEQFF
j_gene: TRBJ2-1
v_gene: TRBV28
len: 14
d_gene: TRBD2
abundance: -

CDR3nt: TGTGCCAGTAGTACAACAGCTTCCTACGAGCAGTACTTC
CDR3aa: CASSTTASYEQYF
j_gene: TRBJ2-7
v_gene: TRBV19
len: 13
d_gene: -
abundance: -

CDR3nt: TGTGCCTGGTTCGGTTGGGCGTACGGCTACACCTTC
CDR3aa: CAWFGWAYGYTF
j_gene: TRBJ1-2
v_gene: TRBV30
len: 12
d_gene: -
abundance: -

CDR3nt: TGTGCCAGCAGGGGGGACTATACAAGGACTGAAGCTTTCTTT
CDR3aa: CASRGDYTRTEAFF
j_gene: TRBJ1-1
v_gene: TRBV2
len: 14
d_gene: -
abundance: -

CDR3nt: TGTGCCAGCAGCGTATCTGGCAGGGATGAGCAGTACTTC
CDR3aa: CASSVSGRDEQYF
j_gene: TRBJ2-7
v_gene: TRBV9
len: 13
d_gene: -
abundance: -

CDR3nt: TGTGCCAGCAGCTCTCTGGCGGGACAGCCTAGGGCTAACTATGGCTACACCTTC
CDR3aa: CASSSLAGQPRANYGYTF
j_gene: TRBJ1-2
v_gene: TRBV7-9
len: 18
d_gene: TRBD1
abundance: -

CDR3nt: TGTGCCAGCAGTGCCATAGGCGGGAGTCCCTGGGAAGAGACCCAGTACTTC
CDR3aa: CASSAIGGSPWEETQYF
j_gene: TRBJ2-5
v_gene: TRBV6-1
len: 17
d_gene: TRBD2
abundance: -

CDR3nt: TGTGCCAGCAGCTTGGGACAGACTTCTAACTATGGCTACACCTTC
CDR3aa: CASSLGQTSNYGYTF
j_gene: TRBJ1-2
v_gene: TRBV5-6
len: 15
d_gene: -
abundance: -

CDR3nt: TGTGCCAGCAGTTCCGGGACACCAAGCTCTGGAAACACCATATATTTT
CDR3aa: CASSSGTPSSGNTIYF
j_gene: TRBJ1-3
v_gene: TRBV27
len: 16
d_gene: -
abundance: -

CDR3nt: TGTGCCAGCAGCGCCTTTGGGACTAACTATGGCTACACCTTC
CDR3aa: CASSAFGTNYGYTF
j_gene: TRBJ1-2
v_gene: TRBV9
len: 14
d_gene: -
abundance: -

CDR3nt: TGCGCCAGCAGTGCCGCTCTGGGGGGAGCTTTCTTT
CDR3aa: CASSAALGGAFF
j_gene: TRBJ1-1
v_gene: TRBV10-2
len: 12
d_gene: -
abundance: -

CDR3nt: TGTGCCAGCAGTGTCCCTCTCATGGGACAGACAGTCACAGGAAACACCATATATTTT
CDR3aa: CASSVPLMGQTVTGNTIYF
j_gene: TRBJ1-3
v_gene: TRBV2
len: 19
d_gene: TRBD1
abundance: -

CDR3nt: TGTGCCAGCCCTAACAGTCCCAACACTGAAGCTTTCTTT
CDR3aa: CASPNSPNTEAFF
j_gene: TRBJ1-1
v_gene: TRBV2
len: 13
d_gene: -
abundance: few

CDR3nt: TGCGCCAGCAGCTTGGAGGCGGGTTCCCTAACCTACGAGCAGTACTTC
CDR3aa: CASSLEAGSLTYEQYF
j_gene: TRBJ2-7
v_gene: TRBV5-1
len: 16
d_gene: -
abundance: -

CDR3nt: TGTGCCAGCAGTTTAGCCGGGACAGGGCCTTACGAGCAGTACTTC
CDR3aa: CASSLAGTGPYEQYF
j_gene: TRBJ2-7
v_gene: TRBV27
len: 15
d_gene: TRBD1
abundance: few

CDR3nt: TGTGCCAGCAGCCAGGGGAATAGCAATCAGCCCCAGCATTTT
CDR3aa: CASSQGNSNQPQHF
j_gene: TRBJ1-5
v_gene: TRBV7-9
len: 14
d_gene: -
abundance: few

CDR3nt: TGTGCCAGCAGCTTTGGACCGTCCGCGGCGAACACTGAAGCTTTCTTT
CDR3aa: CASSFGPSAANTEAFF
j_gene: TRBJ1-1
v_gene: TRBV5-5
len: 16
d_gene: -
abundance: -

CDR3nt: TGTGCCAGCTCACCACCGGCCCGTAACTATGGCTACACCTTC
CDR3aa: CASSPPARNYGYTF
j_gene: TRBJ1-2
v_gene: TRBV18
len: 14
d_gene: -
abundance: -

CDR3nt: TGTGCCAGCAGCTTAGGGGGACGGGGAATTTCGGGCACTGAAGCTTTCTTT
CDR3aa: CASSLGGRGISGTEAFF
j_gene: TRBJ1-1
v_gene: TRBV7-2
len: 17
d_gene: -
abundance: -

CDR3nt: TGTGCCAGCAGCTTAGCGACAGGGAGCAATCAGCCCCAGCATTTT
CDR3aa: CASSLATGSNQPQHF
j_gene: TRBJ1-5
v_gene: TRBV7-6
len: 15
d_gene: TRBD1
abundance: -

CDR3nt: TGCAGTGCGGACGTACTTGATACGCAGTATTTT
CDR3aa: CSADVLDTQYF
j_gene: TRBJ2-3
v_gene: TRBV20-1
len: 11
d_gene: -
abundance: -

CDR3nt: TGCGCCAGCAGCTTGCTGGGGCCCATTAACTATGGCTACACCTTC
CDR3aa: CASSLLGPINYGYTF
j_gene: TRBJ1-2
v_gene: TRBV5-1
len: 15
d_gene: -
abundance: once

CDR3nt: TGTGCCAGCAGCCCTCCAGTGGGTGAGCAGTTCTTC
CDR3aa: CASSPPVGEQFF
j_gene: TRBJ2-1
v_gene: TRBV11-2
len: 12
d_gene: -
abundance: -

CDR3nt: TGTGCCTGGACCCCACCGACCGGCATTGCCTACGAGCAGTACTTC
CDR3aa: CAWTPPTGIAYEQYF
j_gene: TRBJ2-7
v_gene: TRBV30
len: 15
d_gene: -
abundance: -

CDR3nt: TGTGCCAGCAGGGTTGGCGGGACCTCTACAGATACGCAGTATTTT
CDR3aa: CASRVGGTSTDTQYF
j_gene: TRBJ2-3
v_gene: TRBV6-1
len: 15
d_gene: -
abundance: -

CDR3nt: TGCGCCAGCAGTCATCAGTGGGGGGTCACCTACGAGCAGTACTTC
CDR3aa: CASSHQWGVTYEQYF
j_gene: TRBJ2-7
v_gene: TRBV5-1
len: 15
d_gene: -
abundance: few

CDR3nt: TGTGCCAGCAGCTTGGGGACAGGGGCTTCACCCCTCCACTTT
CDR3aa: CASSLGTGASPLHF
j_gene: TRBJ1-6
v_gene: TRBV5-6
len: 14
d_gene: TRBD1
abundance: -

CDR3nt: TGCGCCAGCAGCTTGGGACTATACAATGAGCAGTTCTTC
CDR3aa: CASSLGLYNEQFF
j_gene: TRBJ2-1
v_gene: TRBV5-1
len: 13
d_gene: -
abundance: -

CDR3nt: TGTGCCAGTAGTATAACAGGGCTGGGTAATGAAAAACTGTTTTTT
CDR3aa: CASSITGLGNEKLFF
j_gene: TRBJ1-4
v_gene: TRBV19
len: 15
d_gene: -
abundance: -